These T cell receptor beta chains were read from a single sample in a study of CD8 T cells in ankylosing spondylitis. MiXCR was run by TCRdb on the 5' RACE reads, yielding one entry per CDR3 protein. The sample has some 240,000 distinct CDR3 sequences, about 20% seen once. The specimen sequenced was blood, either unsorted or a sorted T cell fraction (not recorded which). The receptors shown here come from a male donor with ankylosing spondylitis or in good health (not recorded which). The CDR3 runs from the conserved cysteine through the conserved F or W. Each record gives: D gene, V gene, J gene, CDR3 length, CDR3 protein. A D gene is named only where the DNA matches it firmly.

d_gene: .; v_gene: TRBV7-8; j_gene: TRBJ2-7; len: 14; CDR3aa: CASSLTRPPYEQYF
d_gene: .; v_gene: TRBV4-3; j_gene: TRBJ2-7; len: 16; CDR3aa: CASSQDRAGPSYEQYF
d_gene: TRBD1; v_gene: TRBV20-1; j_gene: TRBJ1-5; len: 14; CDR3aa: CSASPGQTYQPQHF
d_gene: TRBD1; v_gene: TRBV11-2; j_gene: TRBJ2-5; len: 14; CDR3aa: CASSPQGWEETQYF
d_gene: .; v_gene: TRBV19; j_gene: TRBJ1-1; len: 11; CDR3aa: CASRICLEAFF
d_gene: .; v_gene: TRBV27; j_gene: TRBJ2-5; len: 14; CDR3aa: CASSLIVWQETQYF
d_gene: .; v_gene: TRBV5-5; j_gene: TRBJ2-7; len: 15; CDR3aa: CASSFVLGGVDEQYF
d_gene: TRBD1; v_gene: TRBV20-1; j_gene: TRBJ2-3; len: 13; CDR3aa: CSADRGSTDTQYF
d_gene: TRBD1; v_gene: TRBV5-6; j_gene: TRBJ1-5; len: 16; CDR3aa: CASSYFRDRVYQPQHF
d_gene: .; v_gene: TRBV3-1; j_gene: TRBJ1-3; len: 18; CDR3aa: CASSQEMTRGSSGNTIYF
d_gene: TRBD2; v_gene: TRBV2; j_gene: TRBJ2-7; len: 13; CDR3aa: CASSASGTYEQYF
d_gene: TRBD1; v_gene: TRBV9; j_gene: TRBJ2-3; len: 12; CDR3aa: CASNDREDTQYF
d_gene: .; v_gene: TRBV5-1; j_gene: TRBJ2-1; len: 14; CDR3aa: CASSASTSFYEQFF
d_gene: TRBD2; v_gene: TRBV4-2; j_gene: TRBJ2-1; len: 16; CDR3aa: CASSQEYAGAPNEQFF
d_gene: .; v_gene: TRBV6-5; j_gene: TRBJ1-5; len: 16; CDR3aa: CASSSTSPVSNQPQHF
d_gene: .; v_gene: TRBV29-1; j_gene: TRBJ1-1; len: 11; CDR3aa: CSVDRDTEAFF
d_gene: .; v_gene: TRBV20-1; j_gene: TRBJ2-7; len: 14; CDR3aa: CSARDRNHPYEQYF
d_gene: .; v_gene: TRBV28; j_gene: TRBJ2-7; len: 15; CDR3aa: CASSHSGHPAGEQYF
d_gene: .; v_gene: TRBV15; j_gene: TRBJ2-7; len: 15; CDR3aa: CATSERVALSYEQYF
d_gene: .; v_gene: TRBV30; j_gene: TRBJ1-1; len: 12; CDR3aa: CAWAWGTTEAFF
d_gene: TRBD2; v_gene: TRBV7-8; j_gene: TRBJ2-1; len: 15; CDR3aa: CASSLGGLGWYEQFF
d_gene: .; v_gene: TRBV24-1; j_gene: TRBJ2-4; len: 14; CDR3aa: CATSSVLAKNIQYF
d_gene: TRBD2; v_gene: TRBV12-5; j_gene: TRBJ2-1; len: 17; CDR3aa: CASGPVGTSGLHNEQFF
d_gene: TRBD2; v_gene: TRBV10-3; j_gene: TRBJ2-1; len: 19; CDR3aa: CAISPGVAGGPQTYNEQFF
d_gene: .; v_gene: TRBV4-1; j_gene: TRBJ2-4; len: 15; CDR3aa: CASSQGGPGKDIQYF
d_gene: .; v_gene: TRBV10-2; j_gene: TRBJ1-5; len: 14; CDR3aa: CASSESMSNQPQHF
d_gene: .; v_gene: TRBV20-1; j_gene: TRBJ1-4; len: 15; CDR3aa: CSARVTVATNEKLFF
d_gene: .; v_gene: TRBV4-3; j_gene: TRBJ2-2; len: 14; CDR3aa: CASSQGEGHGELFF
d_gene: .; v_gene: TRBV29-1; j_gene: TRBJ2-3; len: 13; CDR3aa: CSVEREGTDTQYF
d_gene: TRBD1; v_gene: TRBV20-1; j_gene: TRBJ2-3; len: 16; CDR3aa: CSARLTPTGDTDTQYF
d_gene: .; v_gene: TRBV25-1; j_gene: TRBJ2-7; len: 13; CDR3aa: CASSGRNSYEQYF
d_gene: TRBD2; v_gene: TRBV29-1; j_gene: TRBJ2-3; len: 16; CDR3aa: CSVEVGGAGPTDTQYF
d_gene: .; v_gene: TRBV2; j_gene: TRBJ2-1; len: 14; CDR3aa: CASLDSSSYNEQFF
d_gene: .; v_gene: TRBV27; j_gene: TRBJ2-7; len: 14; CDR3aa: CASMGGARSYEQYF
d_gene: .; v_gene: TRBV6-2/TRBV6-3; j_gene: TRBJ2-1; len: 11; CDR3aa: CASKTYNEQFF
d_gene: .; v_gene: TRBV5-1; j_gene: TRBJ2-3; len: 17; CDR3aa: CASSLAGPGTEEDTQYF
d_gene: TRBD2; v_gene: TRBV9; j_gene: TRBJ2-7; len: 17; CDR3aa: CASSEGTSGRDPDEQYF
d_gene: TRBD1; v_gene: TRBV5-1; j_gene: TRBJ1-3; len: 20; CDR3aa: CASSLTGTGKEKSSGNTIYF
d_gene: .; v_gene: TRBV18; j_gene: TRBJ1-2; len: 14; CDR3aa: CASSPQRGGSGYTF
d_gene: TRBD2; v_gene: TRBV27; j_gene: TRBJ2-7; len: 15; CDR3aa: CASSDGLAGFYEQYF
d_gene: .; v_gene: TRBV27; j_gene: TRBJ2-1; len: 15; CDR3aa: CASSLSSYTDNEQFF
d_gene: TRBD2; v_gene: TRBV6-2/TRBV6-3; j_gene: TRBJ2-6; len: 21; CDR3aa: CASSQRAGTSGSVAGANVLTF
d_gene: .; v_gene: TRBV12-3/TRBV12-4; j_gene: TRBJ2-1; len: 15; CDR3aa: CASSLDPSHYNEQFF
d_gene: TRBD2; v_gene: TRBV19; j_gene: TRBJ2-1; len: 18; CDR3aa: CASSILPTGTSGRNEQFF
d_gene: TRBD2; v_gene: TRBV12-3/TRBV12-4; j_gene: TRBJ2-1; len: 13; CDR3aa: CASGVGRDNEQFF
d_gene: .; v_gene: TRBV20-1; j_gene: TRBJ2-1; len: 13; CDR3aa: CSARDLEGHEQFF
d_gene: .; v_gene: TRBV18; j_gene: TRBJ2-7; len: 14; CDR3aa: CASSPKLTGHEQYF
d_gene: .; v_gene: TRBV21-1; j_gene: TRBJ2-6; len: 16; CDR3aa: CASSKGSVSGANVLTF
d_gene: .; v_gene: TRBV12-3/TRBV12-4; j_gene: TRBJ2-7; len: 14; CDR3aa: CASSSVFSSYEQYF
d_gene: TRBD2; v_gene: TRBV5-1; j_gene: TRBJ2-7; len: 16; CDR3aa: CASSGGQGLALYEQYF
d_gene: .; v_gene: TRBV29-1; j_gene: TRBJ1-1; len: 10; CDR3aa: CSLGTTEAFF
d_gene: TRBD2; v_gene: TRBV20-1; j_gene: TRBJ2-1; len: 17; CDR3aa: CSLGGWGLAASYNEQFF
d_gene: .; v_gene: TRBV4-3; j_gene: TRBJ2-1; len: 15; CDR3aa: CASSQDQGMGNEQFF
d_gene: .; v_gene: TRBV12-3/TRBV12-4; j_gene: TRBJ2-6; len: 14; CDR3aa: CASSNYSGANVLTF
d_gene: .; v_gene: TRBV29-1; j_gene: TRBJ2-7; len: 13; CDR3aa: CSVLGVSSYEQYF